This TCR beta chain appears in the sequencing data of a study of T cell responses to AZD1222 COVID-19 vaccine. On the study more broadly: Second-dose groups at about 4 or about 12 weeks were pooled.

Sequencing was performed with immunoSEQ multiplex PCR; in TCRdb, only in-frame clones are kept and a portion is missing. The sample lists approximately 100,000 clones, about 88% occurring once. The CDR3 extends over 15 amino acids. Germline V gives CDR1 SGHRS, CDR2 YFSETQ. Between the trimmed V and J ends, which lost 4 bases and 1 base, there was a span of 9 bases. General study findings and limits: Spike was spanned by vaccine-associated CD4 TCRs, with dominance at 160-218 and 743-854. Among the donors, most were white British and more were female, and clonal diversity was possibly underestimated. Seropositive status at baseline applied to only a handful of AZD1222 recipients.

Comments on this clone: Antigen unknown.

V and J are TRBV5-1 and TRBJ2-6; D is unclear. The TCR comes from an adult in good health. Here the sequenced sample was peripheral blood, taken on day 0 of AZD1222 vaccination. Here the CDR3 DNA reads TGCGCCAGCAGCGAGGCACATTCTGGGGCCAACGTCCTGACTTTC. Protein sequence: CASSEAHSGANVLTF.